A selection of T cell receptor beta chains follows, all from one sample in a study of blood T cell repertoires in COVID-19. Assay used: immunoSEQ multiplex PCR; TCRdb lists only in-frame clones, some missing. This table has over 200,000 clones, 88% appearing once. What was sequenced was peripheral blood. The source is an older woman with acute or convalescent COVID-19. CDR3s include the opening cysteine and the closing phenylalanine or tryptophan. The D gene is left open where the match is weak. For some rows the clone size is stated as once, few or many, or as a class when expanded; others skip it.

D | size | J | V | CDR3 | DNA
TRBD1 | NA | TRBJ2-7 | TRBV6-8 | CASSGQGPNYEQYF | TGTGCCAGCAGCGGACAGGGTCCCAACTACGAGCAGTACTTC
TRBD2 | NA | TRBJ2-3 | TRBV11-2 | CASSLVGGGKSTDTQYF | TGTGCCAGCAGCTTGGTTGGGGGGGGAAAAAGCACAGATACGCAGTATTTT
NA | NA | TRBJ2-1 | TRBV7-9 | CASSLVVLGEQFF | TGTGCCAGCAGCTTAGTTGTGCTAGGTGAGCAGTTCTTC
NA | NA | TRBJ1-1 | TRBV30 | CAWSGGRVNTEAFF | TGTGCCTGGAGCGGGGGACGGGTGAACACTGAAGCTTTCTTT
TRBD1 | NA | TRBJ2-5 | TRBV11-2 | CASSLQSGTGGETQYF | TGTGCCAGCAGCTTACAATCGGGTACAGGGGGAGAGACCCAGTACTTC
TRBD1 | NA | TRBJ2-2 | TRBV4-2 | CASSQDLAGQGYTGELFF | TGTGCCAGCAGCCAAGATCTGGCGGGACAGGGGTACACCGGGGAGCTGTTTTTT
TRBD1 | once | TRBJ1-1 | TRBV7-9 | CASSLSTTGVGTEAFF | TGTGCCAGCAGCTTAAGTACGACAGGGGTCGGAACTGAAGCTTTCTTT
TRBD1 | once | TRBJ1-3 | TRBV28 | CASRPTGAGNTIYF | TGTGCCAGCAGACCAACAGGGGCTGGAAACACCATATATTTT
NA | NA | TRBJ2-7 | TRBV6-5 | CASTPTGPYEQYF | TGTGCCAGCACCCCGACAGGTCCCTACGAGCAGTACTTC
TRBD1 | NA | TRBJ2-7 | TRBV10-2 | CASSEVAGGFYEQYF | TGCGCCAGCAGTGAGGTTGCAGGGGGCTTCTACGAGCAGTACTTC
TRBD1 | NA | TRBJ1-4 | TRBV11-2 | CASSLGTGQGSLLFF | TGTGCCAGCAGCTTAGGAACGGGACAGGGCTCTCTCCTGTTTTTT
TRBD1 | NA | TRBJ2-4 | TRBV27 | CASSPRGTIQNIQYF | TGTGCCAGCAGTCCCAGGGGGACAATCCAAAACATTCAGTACTTC
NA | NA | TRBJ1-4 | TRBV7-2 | CASSKRWQGEKLFF | TGTGCCAGCAGCAAGAGATGGCAGGGGGAAAAACTGTTTTTT
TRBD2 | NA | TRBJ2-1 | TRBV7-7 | CASSPGTSGLNEQFF | TGTGCCAGCAGCCCGGGGACTAGCGGGCTCAATGAGCAGTTCTTC
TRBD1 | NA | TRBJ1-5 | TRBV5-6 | CASSLGRGLGQPQHF | TGTGCCAGCAGCTTGGGCAGGGGGTTAGGACAGCCCCAGCATTTT
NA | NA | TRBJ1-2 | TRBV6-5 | CASSYLPELGYGYTF | TGTGCCAGCAGTTATCTGCCGGAACTAGGCTATGGCTACACCTTC
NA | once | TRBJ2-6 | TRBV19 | CASELSGANVLTF | TGTGCCTCCGAGCTCTCTGGGGCCAACGTCCTGACTTTC
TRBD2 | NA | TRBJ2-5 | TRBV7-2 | CASSLTVAGGVETQYF | TGTGCCAGCAGTCTCACGGTGGCGGGAGGTGTAGAGACCCAGTACTTC
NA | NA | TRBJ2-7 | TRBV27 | CASSSMTRNEQYF | TGTGCCAGCAGTTCAATGACACGCAACGAGCAGTACTTC
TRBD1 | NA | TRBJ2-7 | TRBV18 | CASSPPGQGGEQYF | TGTGCCAGCTCACCACCGGGACAGGGAGGCGAGCAGTACTTC
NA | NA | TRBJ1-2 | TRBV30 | CAWSERAPYGYTF | TGTGCCTGGAGTGAGAGGGCCCCATATGGCTACACCTTC
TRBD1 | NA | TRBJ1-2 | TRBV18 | CASSPPVRTGAIGYTF | TGTGCCAGCTCACCCCCCGTCAGGACAGGGGCTATTGGCTACACCTTC
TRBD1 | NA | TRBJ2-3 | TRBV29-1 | CSVETQGGATDTQYF | TGCAGCGTTGAAACACAGGGGGGAGCCACAGATACGCAGTATTTT
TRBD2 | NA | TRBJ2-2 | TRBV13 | CASSPRTSGKNTGELFF | TGTGCCAGCAGCCCGAGGACTAGCGGGAAGAACACCGGGGAGCTGTTTTTT
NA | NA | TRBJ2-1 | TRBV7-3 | CASSPHREHNEQFF | TGTGCCAGCAGCCCACACCGGGAGCACAATGAGCAGTTCTTC
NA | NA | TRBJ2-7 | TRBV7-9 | CASSLALFPYEQYF | TGTGCCAGCAGCTTAGCGCTATTTCCTTACGAGCAGTACTTC
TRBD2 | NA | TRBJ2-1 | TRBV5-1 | CASSLAGLAAEEQFF | TGCGCCAGCAGCTTGGCAGGACTAGCGGCGGAGGAGCAGTTCTTC
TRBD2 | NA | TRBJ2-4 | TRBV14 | CASSHLGLAGYKNIQYF | TGTGCCAGCAGCCATCTGGGGCTAGCGGGGTACAAAAACATTCAGTACTTC
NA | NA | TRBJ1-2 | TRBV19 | CASIATENYGYTF | TGTGCCAGTATCGCCACTGAGAACTATGGCTACACCTTC
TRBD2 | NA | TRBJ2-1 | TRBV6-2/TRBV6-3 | CASSFSGTSGSYNEQFF | TGTGCCAGCAGTTTTTCCGGGACTAGCGGGTCTTACAATGAGCAGTTCTTC
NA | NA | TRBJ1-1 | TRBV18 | CASHQGLSTEAFF | TGTGCCAGCCACCAGGGTTTGAGCACTGAAGCTTTCTTT
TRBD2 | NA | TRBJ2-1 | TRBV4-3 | CASSPQRERGNEQFF | TGCGCCAGCAGCCCCCAGCGGGAGAGGGGCAATGAGCAGTTCTTC
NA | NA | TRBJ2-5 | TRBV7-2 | CASSFAVSVGETQYF | TGTGCCAGCAGTTTCGCGGTATCCGTTGGGGAGACCCAGTACTTC
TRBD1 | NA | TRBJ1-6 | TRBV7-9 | CASSFGTDNSPLHF | TGTGCCAGCAGCTTTGGGACAGATAATTCACCCCTCCACTTT
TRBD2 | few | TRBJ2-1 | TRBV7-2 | CASSSSPGLAGNEQFF | TGTGCCAGCAGCTCCAGCCCCGGACTAGCGGGTAATGAGCAGTTCTTC
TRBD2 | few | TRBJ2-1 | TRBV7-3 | CASSLLAGKYNEQFF | TGTGCCAGCAGCTTACTAGCGGGAAAATACAATGAGCAGTTCTTC
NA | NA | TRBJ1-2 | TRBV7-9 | CASSLSGGYGYTF | TGTGCCAGCAGCCTCAGCGGGGGCTATGGCTACACCTTC
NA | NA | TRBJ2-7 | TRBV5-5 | CASTTSTNSYEQYF | TGTGCCAGCACCACCAGTACTAACTCCTACGAGCAGTACTTC
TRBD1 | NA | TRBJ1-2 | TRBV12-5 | CASGRDRDYGYTF | TGTGCTAGTGGCCGTGACAGGGACTATGGCTACACCTTC
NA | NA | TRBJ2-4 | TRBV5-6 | CASSLSGGRIQYF | TGTGCCAGCAGCTTGTCAGGGGGGCGCATTCAGTACTTC
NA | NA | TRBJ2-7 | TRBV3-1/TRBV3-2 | CASSQRSGGNYEQYF | TGTGCCAGCAGCCAACGCTCGGGGGGCAACTACGAGCAGTACTTC
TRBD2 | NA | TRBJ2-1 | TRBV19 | CASSIDASGRRVNEQFF | TGTGCCAGTAGTATCGACGCTAGCGGGAGGAGGGTCAATGAGCAGTTCTTC
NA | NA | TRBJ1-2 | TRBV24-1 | CATSDADKSGYTF | TGTGCCACCAGTGACGCAGACAAGAGTGGCTACACCTTC
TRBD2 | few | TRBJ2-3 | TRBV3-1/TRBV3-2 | CASSLGLAGGRDTQYF | TGTGCCAGCAGCCTTGGACTAGCGGGAGGCAGAGATACGCAGTATTTT
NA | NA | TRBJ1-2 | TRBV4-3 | CASSQAGPGSGYTF | TGCGCCAGCAGCCAAGCGGGCCCAGGGTCTGGCTACACCTTC
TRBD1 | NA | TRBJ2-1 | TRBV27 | CASSSDRGGLYNEQFF | TGTGCCAGCAGTTCGGACAGGGGCGGACTGTACAATGAGCAGTTCTTC
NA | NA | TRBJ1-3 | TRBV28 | CASSLSFSGNTIYF | TGTGCCAGCAGTTTATCCTTCTCTGGAAACACCATATATTTT
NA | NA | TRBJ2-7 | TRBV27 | CASSPLSQGYEQYF | TGTGCCAGCAGTCCCCTTTCACAGGGCTACGAGCAGTACTTC